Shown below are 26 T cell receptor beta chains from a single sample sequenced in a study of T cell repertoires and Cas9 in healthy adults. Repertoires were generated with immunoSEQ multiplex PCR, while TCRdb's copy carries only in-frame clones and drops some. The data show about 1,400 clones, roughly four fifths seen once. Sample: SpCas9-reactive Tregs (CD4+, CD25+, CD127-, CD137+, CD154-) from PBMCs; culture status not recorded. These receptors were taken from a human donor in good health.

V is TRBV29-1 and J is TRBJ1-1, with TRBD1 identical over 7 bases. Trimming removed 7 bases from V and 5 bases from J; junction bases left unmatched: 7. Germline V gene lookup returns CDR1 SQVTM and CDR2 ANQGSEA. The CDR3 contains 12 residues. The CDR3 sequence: CSGGQSGTEAFF. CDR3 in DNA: TGCAGCGGGGGACAGTCGGGGACTGAAGCTTTCTTT. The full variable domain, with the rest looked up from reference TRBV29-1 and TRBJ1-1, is SAVISQKPSRDICQRGTSLTIQCQVDSQVTMMFWYRQQPGQSLTLIATANQGSEATYESGFVIDKFPISRPNLTFSTLTVSNMSPEDSSIYLCSGGQSGTEAFFGQGTRLTVV.

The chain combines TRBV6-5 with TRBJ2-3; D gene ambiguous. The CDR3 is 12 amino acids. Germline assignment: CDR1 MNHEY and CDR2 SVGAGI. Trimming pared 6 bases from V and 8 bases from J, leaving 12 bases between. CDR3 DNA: TGTGCCAGCAGCTACGGGCGTGGTACGCAGTATTTT. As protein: CASSYGRGTQYF.

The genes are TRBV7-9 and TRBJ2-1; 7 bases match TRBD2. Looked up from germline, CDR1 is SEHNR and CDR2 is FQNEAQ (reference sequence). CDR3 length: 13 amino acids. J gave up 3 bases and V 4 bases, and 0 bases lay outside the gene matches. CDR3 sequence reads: CASSSSGYNEQFF. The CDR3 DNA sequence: TGTGCCAGCAGCTCTAGCGGCTACAATGAGCAGTTCTTC. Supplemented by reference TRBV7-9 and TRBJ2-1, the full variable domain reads DTGVSQNPRHKITKRGQNVTFRCDPISEHNRLYWYRQTLGQGPEFLTYFQNEAQLEKSRLLSDRFSAERPKGSFSTLEIQRTEQGDSAMYLCASSSSGYNEQFFGPGTRLTVL.

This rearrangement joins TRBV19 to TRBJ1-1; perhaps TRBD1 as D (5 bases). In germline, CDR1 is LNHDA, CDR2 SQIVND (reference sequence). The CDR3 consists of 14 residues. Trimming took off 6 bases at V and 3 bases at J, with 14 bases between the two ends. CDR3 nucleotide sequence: TGTGCCAGTAGGACGGTCCTGGGGGACACTGAAGCTTTCTTT. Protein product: CASRTVLGDTEAFF.

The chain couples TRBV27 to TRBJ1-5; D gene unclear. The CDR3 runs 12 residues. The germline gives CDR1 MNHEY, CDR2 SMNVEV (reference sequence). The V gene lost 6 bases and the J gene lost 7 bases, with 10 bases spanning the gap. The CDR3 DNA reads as TGTGCCAGCAGCAGCCGGGAGCAGCCCCAGCATTTT. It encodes CASSSREQPQHF.

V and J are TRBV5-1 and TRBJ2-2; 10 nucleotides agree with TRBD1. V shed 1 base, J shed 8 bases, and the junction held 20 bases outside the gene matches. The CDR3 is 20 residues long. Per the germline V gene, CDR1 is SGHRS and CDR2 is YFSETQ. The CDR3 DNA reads TGCGCCAGCAGCTTGTGGGACAGGGGCTCTTCGAGAGGTATTGTTGGGGAGCTGTTTTTT. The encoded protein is CASSLWDRGSSRGIVGELFF.

CDR3 sequence reads: CASSLSGGIGQETQYF. Here the CDR3 DNA reads TGTGCTAGTTCACTATCAGGGGGAATCGGCCAAGAGACCCAGTACTTC. The chain uses TRBV12-5 and TRBJ2-5; 7 bases line up with TRBD1. CDR1 is LGHNT, CDR2 FRNRAP, per germline. The CDR3 has 16 amino acids. V was pared by 8 bases and J by 1 base, with 13 bases of the junction left unmatched.

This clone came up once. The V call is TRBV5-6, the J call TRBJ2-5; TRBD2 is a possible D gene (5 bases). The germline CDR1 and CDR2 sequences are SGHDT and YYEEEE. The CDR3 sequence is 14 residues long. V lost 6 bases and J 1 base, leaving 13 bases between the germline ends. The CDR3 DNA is TGTGCCAGCACCCTCGGACTCAGCCAAGAGACCCAGTACTTC. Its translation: CASTLGLSQETQYF.

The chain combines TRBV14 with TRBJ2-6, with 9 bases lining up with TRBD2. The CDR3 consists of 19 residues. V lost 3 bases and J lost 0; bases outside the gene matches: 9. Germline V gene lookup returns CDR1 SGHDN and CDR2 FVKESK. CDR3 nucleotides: TGTGCCAGCAGCCATATGACCGGGACTAGCCGCTCTGGGGCCAACGTCCTGACTTTC. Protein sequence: CASSHMTGTSRSGANVLTF.

The CDR3 sequence is CASKGQNYGYTF. Written as DNA, the CDR3 is TGTGCCAGTAAAGGTCAAAACTATGGCTACACCTTC. The chain joins TRBV19 to TRBJ1-2; D is ambiguous. CDR3 size: 12 residues. The germline V gene encodes CDR1 LNHDA and CDR2 SQIVND (reference sequence). The germline V and J ends were trimmed by 7 bases and 2 bases, with 8 bases remaining between them.

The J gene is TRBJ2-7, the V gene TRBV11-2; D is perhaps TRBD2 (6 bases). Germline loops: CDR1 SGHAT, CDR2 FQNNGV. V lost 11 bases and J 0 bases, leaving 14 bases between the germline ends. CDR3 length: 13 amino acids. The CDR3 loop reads CAGTLGSSYEQYF. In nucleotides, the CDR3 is TGTGCCGGCACCCTCGGGAGCTCCTACGAGCAGTACTTC.

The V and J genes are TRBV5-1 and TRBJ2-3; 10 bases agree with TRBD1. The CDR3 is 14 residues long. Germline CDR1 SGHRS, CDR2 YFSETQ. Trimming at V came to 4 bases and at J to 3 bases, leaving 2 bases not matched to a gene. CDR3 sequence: CASSAGQGTDTQYF. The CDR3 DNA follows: TGCGCCAGCAGCGCGGGACAGGGGACAGATACGCAGTATTTT.

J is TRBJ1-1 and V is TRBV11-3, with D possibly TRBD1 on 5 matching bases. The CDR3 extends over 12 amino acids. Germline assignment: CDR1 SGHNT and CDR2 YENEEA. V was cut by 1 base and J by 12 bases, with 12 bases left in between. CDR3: CASSLVGGMTFF. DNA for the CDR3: TGTGCCAGCAGCTTAGTGGGGGGGATGACTTTCTTT.

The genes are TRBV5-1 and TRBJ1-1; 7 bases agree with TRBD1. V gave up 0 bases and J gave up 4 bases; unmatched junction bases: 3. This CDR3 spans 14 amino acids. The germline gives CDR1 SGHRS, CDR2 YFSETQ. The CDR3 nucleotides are TGCGCCAGCAGCTTGGCCCAGGGGGGCACTGAAGCTTTCTTT. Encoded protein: CASSLAQGGTEAFF.

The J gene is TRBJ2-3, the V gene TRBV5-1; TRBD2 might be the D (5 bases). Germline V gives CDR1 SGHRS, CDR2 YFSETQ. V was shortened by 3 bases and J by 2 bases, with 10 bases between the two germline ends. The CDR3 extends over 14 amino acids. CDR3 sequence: CASSSDGLTDTQYF. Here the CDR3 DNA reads TGCGCCAGCAGCTCCGACGGACTCACAGATACGCAGTATTTT. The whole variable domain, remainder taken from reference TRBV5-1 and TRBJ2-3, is KAGVTQTPRYLIKTRGQQVTLSCSPISGHRSVSWYQQTPGQGLQFLFEYFSETQRNKGNFPGRFSGRQFSNSRSEMNVSTLELGDSALYLCASSSDGLTDTQYFGPGTRLTVL.

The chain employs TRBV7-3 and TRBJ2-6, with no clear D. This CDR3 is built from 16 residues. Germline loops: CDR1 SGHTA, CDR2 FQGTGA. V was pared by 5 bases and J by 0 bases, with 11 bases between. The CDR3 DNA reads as TGTGCCAGCAGCCCGGACGGAGCCTCTGGGGCCAACGTCCTGACTTTC. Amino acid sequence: CASSPDGASGANVLTF.

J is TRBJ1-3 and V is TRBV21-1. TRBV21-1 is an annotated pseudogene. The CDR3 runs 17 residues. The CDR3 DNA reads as TGTGCCAGCAGTCAGTCTGTAGCTCAACACGCACGAAACACCATATATTTT. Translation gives CASSQSVAQHARNTIYF.

The CDR3 region has the DNA TGTGCCAGCAGCCTAAGCGGGACTAACAATGAGCAGTTCTTC. Its translation: CASSLSGTNNEQFF. The chain combines TRBV7-3 with TRBJ2-1; TRBD2 aligns across 7 bases. The V segment lost 5 bases and the J segment 5 bases; nucleotides outside the gene matches: 6. Looked up from germline, CDR1 is SGHTA and CDR2 is FQGTGA. There are 14 residues in the CDR3.

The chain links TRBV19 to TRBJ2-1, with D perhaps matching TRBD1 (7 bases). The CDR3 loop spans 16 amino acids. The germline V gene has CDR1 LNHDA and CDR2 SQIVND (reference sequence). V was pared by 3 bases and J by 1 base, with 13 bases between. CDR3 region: CASSIGGGYSYNEQFF. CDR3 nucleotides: TGTGCCAGTAGTATTGGAGGGGGCTATTCCTACAATGAGCAGTTCTTC.

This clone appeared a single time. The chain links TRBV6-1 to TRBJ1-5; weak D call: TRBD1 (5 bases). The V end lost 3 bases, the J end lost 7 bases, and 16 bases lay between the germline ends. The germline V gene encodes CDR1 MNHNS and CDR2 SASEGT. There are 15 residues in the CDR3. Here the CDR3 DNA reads TGTGCCAGCAGTGACCCTGGGGCAGGGAAGCAGCCCCAGCATTTT. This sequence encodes CASSDPGAGKQPQHF.

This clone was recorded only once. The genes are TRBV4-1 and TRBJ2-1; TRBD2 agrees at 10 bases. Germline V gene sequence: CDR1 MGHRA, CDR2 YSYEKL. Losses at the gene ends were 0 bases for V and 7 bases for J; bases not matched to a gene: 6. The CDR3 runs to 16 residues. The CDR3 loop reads CASSQDPLAGRNEQFF. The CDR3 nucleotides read TGCGCCAGCAGCCAAGACCCACTAGCGGGAAGGAATGAGCAGTTCTTC.

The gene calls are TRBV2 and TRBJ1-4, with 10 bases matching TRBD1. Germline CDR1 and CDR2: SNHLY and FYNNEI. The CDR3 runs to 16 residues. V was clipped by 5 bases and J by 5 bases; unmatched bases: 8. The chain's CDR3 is CASSRGQGGRNEKLFF. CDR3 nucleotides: TGTGCCAGCAGTCGAGGACAGGGGGGGAGGAATGAAAAACTGTTTTTT.

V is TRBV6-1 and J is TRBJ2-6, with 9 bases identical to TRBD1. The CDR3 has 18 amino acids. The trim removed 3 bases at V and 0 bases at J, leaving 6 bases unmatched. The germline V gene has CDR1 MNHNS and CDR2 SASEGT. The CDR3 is CASSEMGQGVSGANVLTF. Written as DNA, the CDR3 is TGTGCCAGCAGTGAGATGGGACAGGGAGTCTCTGGGGCCAACGTCCTGACTTTC.

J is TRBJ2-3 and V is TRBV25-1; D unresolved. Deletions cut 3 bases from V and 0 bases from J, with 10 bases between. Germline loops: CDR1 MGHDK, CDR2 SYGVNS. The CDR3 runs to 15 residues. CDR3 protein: CASSDLATSTDTQYF. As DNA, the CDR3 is TGTGCCAGCAGTGACTTGGCGACTAGCACAGATACGCAGTATTTT.

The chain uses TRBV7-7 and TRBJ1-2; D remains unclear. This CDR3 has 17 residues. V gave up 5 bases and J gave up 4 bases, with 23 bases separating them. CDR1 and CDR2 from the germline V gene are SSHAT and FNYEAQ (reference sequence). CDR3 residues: CASSPRGECRKTYGYTF. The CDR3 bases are TGTGCCAGCAGCCCAAGAGGTGAGTGCCGAAAGACCTATGGCTACACCTTC. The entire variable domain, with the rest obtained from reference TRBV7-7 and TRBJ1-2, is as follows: GAGVSQSPRYKVTKRGQDVTLRCDPISSHATLYWYQQALGQGPEFLTYFNYEAQPDKSGLPSDRFSAERPEGSISTLTIQRTEQRDSAMYRCASSPRGECRKTYGYTFGSGTRLTVV.

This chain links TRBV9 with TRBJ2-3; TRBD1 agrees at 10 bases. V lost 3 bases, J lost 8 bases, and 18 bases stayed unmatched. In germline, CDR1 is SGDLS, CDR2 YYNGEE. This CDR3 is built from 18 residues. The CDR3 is CASSEDNPGTGDAGTQYF. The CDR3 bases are TGTGCCAGCAGCGAGGATAATCCCGGGACAGGGGATGCGGGTACGCAGTATTTT. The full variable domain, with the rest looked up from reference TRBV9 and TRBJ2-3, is DSGVTQTPKHLITATGQRVTLRCSPRSGDLSVYWYQQSLDQGLQFLIQYYNGEERAKGNILERFSAQQFPDLHSELNLSSLELGDSALYFCASSEDNPGTGDAGTQYFGPGTRLTVL.